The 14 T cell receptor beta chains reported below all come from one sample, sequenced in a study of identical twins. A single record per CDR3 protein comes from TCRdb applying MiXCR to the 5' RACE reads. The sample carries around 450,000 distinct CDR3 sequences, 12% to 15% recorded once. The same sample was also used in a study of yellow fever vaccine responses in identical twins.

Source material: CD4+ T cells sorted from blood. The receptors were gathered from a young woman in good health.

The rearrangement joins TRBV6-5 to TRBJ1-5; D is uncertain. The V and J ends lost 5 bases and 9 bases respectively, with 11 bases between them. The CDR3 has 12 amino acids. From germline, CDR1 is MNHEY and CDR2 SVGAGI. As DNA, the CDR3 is TGTGCCAGCAGTCCCCCCTCAGGGCCCCAGCATTTT. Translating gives CASSPPSGPQHF.

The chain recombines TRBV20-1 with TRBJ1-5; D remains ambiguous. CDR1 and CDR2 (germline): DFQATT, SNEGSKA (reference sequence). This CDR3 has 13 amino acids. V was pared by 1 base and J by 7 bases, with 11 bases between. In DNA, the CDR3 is TGCAGTGCTAGAGCTTCCCTTGGACAGCCCCAGCATTTT. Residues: CSARASLGQPQHF.

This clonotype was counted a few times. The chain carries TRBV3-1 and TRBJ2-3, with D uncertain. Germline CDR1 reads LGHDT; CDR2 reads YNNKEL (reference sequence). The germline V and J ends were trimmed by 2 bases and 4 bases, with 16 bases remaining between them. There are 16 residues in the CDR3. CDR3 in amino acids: CASSQSLLVIPDTQYF. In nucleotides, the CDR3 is TGTGCCAGCAGCCAAAGTCTCCTGGTCATCCCAGATACGCAGTATTTT.

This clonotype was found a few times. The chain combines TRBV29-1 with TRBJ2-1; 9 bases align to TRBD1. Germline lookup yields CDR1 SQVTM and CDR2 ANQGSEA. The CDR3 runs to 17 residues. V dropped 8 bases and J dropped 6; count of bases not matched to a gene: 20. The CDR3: CSSMGGPGQGPSNEQFF. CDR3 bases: TGCAGCTCCATGGGAGGACCGGGACAGGGCCCGAGCAATGAGCAGTTCTTC.

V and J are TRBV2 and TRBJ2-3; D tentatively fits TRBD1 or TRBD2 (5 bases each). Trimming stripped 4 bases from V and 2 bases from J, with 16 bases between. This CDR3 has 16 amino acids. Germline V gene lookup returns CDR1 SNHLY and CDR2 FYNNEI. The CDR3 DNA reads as TGTGCCAGCAGTGTAGGGATCGGGGCAGCCACAGATACGCAGTATTTT. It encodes CASSVGIGAATDTQYF. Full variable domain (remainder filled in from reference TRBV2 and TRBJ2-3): EPEVTQTPSHQVTQMGQEVILRCVPISNHLYFYWYRQILGQKVEFLVSFYNNEISEKSEIFDDQFSVERPDGSNFTLKIRSTKLEDSAMYFCASSVGIGAATDTQYFGPGTRLTVL.

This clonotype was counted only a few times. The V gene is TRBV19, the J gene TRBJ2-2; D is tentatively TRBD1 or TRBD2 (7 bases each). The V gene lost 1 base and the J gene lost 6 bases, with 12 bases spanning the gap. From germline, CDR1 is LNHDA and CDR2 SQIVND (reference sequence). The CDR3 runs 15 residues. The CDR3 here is CASSIGQGGAGELFF. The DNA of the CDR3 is TGTGCCAGTAGTATAGGACAGGGAGGGGCCGGGGAGCTGTTTTTT.

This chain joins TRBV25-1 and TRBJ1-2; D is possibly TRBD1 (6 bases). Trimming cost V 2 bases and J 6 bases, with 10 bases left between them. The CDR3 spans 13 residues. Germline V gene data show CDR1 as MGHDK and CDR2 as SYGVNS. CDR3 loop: CASSERQADGYTF. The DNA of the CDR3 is TGTGCCAGCAGTGAACGACAGGCGGATGGCTACACCTTC.

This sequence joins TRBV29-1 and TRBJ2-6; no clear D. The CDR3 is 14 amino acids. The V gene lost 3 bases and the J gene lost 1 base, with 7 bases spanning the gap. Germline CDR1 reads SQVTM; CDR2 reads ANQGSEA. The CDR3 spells CSVDSESGANVLTF. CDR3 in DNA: TGCAGCGTTGATAGTGAGTCTGGGGCCAACGTCCTGACTTTC. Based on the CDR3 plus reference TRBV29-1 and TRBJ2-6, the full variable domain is SAVISQKPSRDICQRGTSLTIQCQVDSQVTMMFWYRQQPGQSLTLIATANQGSEATYESGFVIDKFPISRPNLTFSTLTVSNMSPEDSSIYLCSVDSESGANVLTFGAGSRLTVL.

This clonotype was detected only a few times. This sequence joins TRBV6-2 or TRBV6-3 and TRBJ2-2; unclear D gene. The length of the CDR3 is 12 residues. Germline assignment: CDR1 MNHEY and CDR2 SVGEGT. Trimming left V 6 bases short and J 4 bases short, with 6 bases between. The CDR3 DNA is TGTGCCAGCAGAAGGCTCACCGGGGAGCTGTTTTTT. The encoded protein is CASRRLTGELFF.

The CDR3 sequence: CSAYQRGKKETQYF. The DNA of the CDR3 is TGCAGTGCATACCAGCGGGGGAAAAAAGAGACCCAGTACTTC. The chain couples TRBV20-1 to TRBJ2-5; 8 bases map to TRBD2. Trimming cost V 6 bases and J 3 bases; bases outside gene matches: 9. The germline V gene has CDR1 DFQATT and CDR2 SNEGSKA (reference sequence). The CDR3 is 14 residues long.

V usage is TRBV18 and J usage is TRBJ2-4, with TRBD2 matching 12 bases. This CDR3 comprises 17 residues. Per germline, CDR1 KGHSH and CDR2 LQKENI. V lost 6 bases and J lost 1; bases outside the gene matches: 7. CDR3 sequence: CASSRLAGEPAKNIQYF. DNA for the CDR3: TGTGCCAGCTCGAGACTAGCGGGAGAGCCCGCCAAAAACATTCAGTACTTC.

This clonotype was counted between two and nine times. CDR3 DNA: TGTGCCAGCAGTAAACTAAAGGGACAGACCGCCTATGGCTACACCTTC. Its translation is CASSKLKGQTAYGYTF. This chain uses TRBV6-1 with TRBJ1-2, with TRBD1 identical over 7 bases. CDR3 length: 16 residues. Per the germline V gene, CDR1 is MNHNS and CDR2 is SASEGT. V was pared by 5 bases and J by 4 bases, with 13 bases of the junction left unmatched.

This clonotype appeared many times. CDR3 protein: CASSKTGLYEQYF. The CDR3 DNA follows: TGTGCCAGCAGCAAGACAGGTCTCTACGAGCAGTACTTC. The rearrangement uses TRBV12-3 or TRBV12-4 and TRBJ2-7; a possible D gene is TRBD1 (6 bases). V was trimmed by 6 bases and J by 3 bases, leaving 12 bases between them. The CDR3 runs 13 residues.

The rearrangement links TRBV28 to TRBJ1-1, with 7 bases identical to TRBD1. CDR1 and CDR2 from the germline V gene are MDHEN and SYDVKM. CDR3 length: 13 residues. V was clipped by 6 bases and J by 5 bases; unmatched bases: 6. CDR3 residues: CASRETGWTEAFF. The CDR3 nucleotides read TGTGCCAGCAGGGAGACAGGGTGGACTGAAGCTTTCTTT.